This TCR beta chain was identified during a study of T cells in Graves' hyperthyroidism and ophthalmopathy. The CDR3 contains 13 residues. CDR1 is SGDLS and CDR2 is YYNGEE in the germline V gene. V was clipped by 3 bases and J by 4 bases, with 8 bases between them. Amplification yielded TCR beta CDR3 regions, with RNA transcripts as the source. TCR CDR3 regions were first amplified by RT-PCR with HTBI primers. TCRdb ran MiXCR on the multiplex PCR reads and lists one entry per CDR3 protein. The sample has around 300,000 distinct CDR3 sequences, about an eighth seen once. This chain uses TRBV9 with TRBJ2-1; D might be TRBD1 (6 bases). The sample taken for sequencing was blood. This sequence originates from a woman aged 30 to 39 with Graves' hyperthyroidism that later progressed to Graves' ophthalmopathy. CDR3 sequence: CASSGGGYNEQFF. CDR3 in DNA: TGTGCCAGCAGCGGAGGGGGTTACAATGAGCAGTTCTTC.